The 11 T cell receptor beta chains reported below all come from one sample, sequenced in a study of STAT5B mutations in CD4+ large granular lymphocyte leukemia (dated by TCRdb to 2021 to 2024). Libraries were constructed by the immunoSEQ multiplex PCR assay. TCRdb mirrors the immuneACCESS table, restricted to in-frame sequences. Some clones are absent from its copies; in checked studies, under half trace to an unresolved V gene, and the reason for the others is unknown. The sample table shows approximately 31,000 clones, and about two thirds are seen once. The ten largest clones capture 2% of the sample. The sequenced material came from CD4+ T cells from blood buffy coats. The source of these receptors is a human donor in good health.

The chain combines TRBV18 with TRBJ2-1, with D perhaps matching TRBD2 (7 bases). The CDR3 sequence is 15 residues long. Trimming cost V 1 base and J 7 bases, with 14 bases left between them. Germline CDR1 is KGHSH and CDR2 is LQKENI. Here the CDR3 reads CASSPREGGRNEQFF. The CDR3 DNA follows: TGTGCCAGCTCACCACGTGAGGGGGGGCGTAATGAGCAGTTCTTC.

V gene TRBV6-1 combines with J gene TRBJ1-1; 8 bases fit TRBD1. The junction had 8 bases not matched to a gene; V was cut back by 6 bases and J by 5 bases. This CDR3 has 14 residues. Germline CDR1 reads MNHNS; CDR2 reads SASEGT. The CDR3 DNA follows: TGTGCCAGCAGGTTGGACAGGGCTCGGACTGAAGCTTTCTTT. Translating gives CASRLDRARTEAFF.

The CDR3 DNA follows: TGTGCCAGAAGCCTTACCCCGAGCGGACAAGCGGATGGCTATGGCTACACCTTC. As protein: CARSLTPSGQADGYGYTF. The chain combines TRBV5-3 with TRBJ1-2, with D perhaps matching TRBD1 (5 bases). TRBV5-3 belongs to the ORF category, with a function that is uncertain. V lost 4 bases to trimming and J lost 4 bases, with 26 bases between them. The CDR3 sequence is 18 residues long.

The rearrangement uses TRBV7-6 and TRBJ1-2, with 7 positions matching TRBD1. CDR3 length: 13 amino acids. Germline V CDR1 and CDR2: SGHVS, FNYEAQ. J was trimmed by 4 bases and V by 5 bases; bases with no gene match: 4. CDR3 sequence: CASSTGQSYGYTF. As DNA, the CDR3 is TGTGCCAGCAGCACGGGACAGAGCTATGGCTACACCTTC.

This chain connects TRBV7-8 to TRBJ2-1; TRBD2 matches at 13 bases. This CDR3 contains 16 residues. V lost 5 bases and J lost 8; bases outside the gene matches: 9. Germline-derived CDR1 and CDR2 are SGHVS and FQNEAQ. The CDR3 here is CASSARLAGGPDEQFF. CDR3 sequence (DNA): TGTGCCAGCAGCGCCCGACTAGCGGGGGGACCGGATGAGCAGTTCTTC.

This chain joins TRBV9 and TRBJ1-1; perhaps TRBD1 as D (6 bases). This CDR3 has 14 residues. The germline CDR1 and CDR2 sequences are SGDLS and YYNGEE. Deletions cut 3 bases from V and 9 bases from J, with 18 bases between. CDR3: CASSAREGGTKAFF. DNA of the CDR3: TGTGCCAGCAGCGCCCGAGAGGGGGGGACGAAAGCTTTCTTT.

The V and J genes are TRBV20-1 and TRBJ2-7; TRBD2 might be the D (6 bases). This CDR3 is 11 amino acids long. Germline V gene sequence: CDR1 DFQATT, CDR2 SNEGSKA (reference sequence). V was clipped by 5 bases and J by 9 bases, with 14 bases between them. The CDR3 DNA is TGCAGTGCTGGGGGGTCGGGGCTGCAGTACTTC. Its translation: CSAGGSGLQYF.

The chain has TRBV19 and TRBJ2-3; 7 nucleotides align to TRBD2. Germline V gene sequence: CDR1 LNHDA, CDR2 SQIVND (reference sequence). CDR3 size: 16 residues. The junction had 8 bases not matched to a gene; V was cut back by 1 base and J by 4 bases. DNA of the CDR3: TGTGCCAGTAGTATAGGAATCGGGGGGAAGGCAGATACGCAGTATTTT. Amino acids: CASSIGIGGKADTQYF.

This sequence joins TRBV6-1 and TRBJ2-5; D may be TRBD2 (5 bases). V dropped 7 bases and J dropped 3 bases, with 18 bases sitting between them. The CDR3 is made up of 15 amino acids. The germline CDR1 and CDR2 sequences are MNHNS and SASEGT. The CDR3 loop reads CASKILYTGKETQYF. CDR3 coding DNA: TGTGCCAGCAAAATCCTCTATACGGGGAAAGAGACCCAGTACTTC.

The chain carries TRBV2 and TRBJ2-1; D gene ambiguous. CDR1 SNHLY and CDR2 FYNNEI come from the germline V gene. This CDR3 has 13 amino acids. V gave up 4 bases and J gave up 0 bases, with 4 bases separating them. The CDR3 nucleotides are TGTGCCAGCAGTGTAGGCTCCTACAATGAGCAGTTCTTC. Translation: CASSVGSYNEQFF.

The V call is TRBV2, the J call TRBJ2-7; 9 bases are a match to TRBD1. Germline-derived CDR1 and CDR2 are SNHLY and FYNNEI. The CDR3 consists of 14 residues. Trimming removed 8 bases from V and 1 base from J; junction bases left unmatched: 6. CDR3 sequence: CASLAGTGSYEQYF. The CDR3 DNA sequence: TGTGCCAGCCTTGCCGGGACAGGGTCCTACGAGCAGTACTTC.